The 14 T cell receptor beta chains below were found in one sample sequenced in a study of radiotherapy plus CTLA-4 blockade in lung cancer. Produced via immunoSEQ multiplex PCR; TCRdb's table is partial and in-frame only. The sample contains about 84,000 clones, approximately 75% of which appear only once. The source material was peripheral blood, sampled from a patient treated with radiotherapy plus ipilimumab. All receptors come from a human donor with non-small cell lung cancer that progressed on radiotherapy plus ipilimumab.

The chain carries TRBV13 and TRBJ2-4; 8 bases align to TRBD2. The V gene end was trimmed by 0 bases and the J gene end by 6 bases; junction bases not matched to a gene: 4. There are 15 residues in the CDR3. CDR1 is PRHDT, CDR2 FYEKMQ, per germline (reference sequence). CDR3 protein: CASSLGAGGGNIQYF. The DNA of the CDR3 is TGTGCCAGCAGCTTAGGGGCGGGGGGAGGAAACATTCAGTACTTC.

A remark on this clone: The identical CDR3 is also encoded by other nucleotide sequences in the sample. This chain links TRBV5-1 with TRBJ1-1; D unresolved. Germline loops: CDR1 SGHRS, CDR2 YFSETQ. This CDR3 is 14 amino acids long. The V gene lost 0 bases and the J gene lost 1 base, with 7 bases spanning the gap. The CDR3 nucleotides are TGCGCCAGCAGCTTGGGCCCCGCGAACACTGAAGCTTTCTTT. Translating gives CASSLGPANTEAFF.

The rearrangement joins TRBV9 to TRBJ2-7; TRBD1 matches 9 bases. With V trimmed by 0 bases and J by 3 bases, 4 bases remained unmatched. This CDR3 is built from 15 residues. Per the germline V gene, CDR1 is SGDLS and CDR2 is YYNGEE. In DNA, the CDR3 is TGTGCCAGCAGCGTAGGGACAGGGGTTTTCTACGAGCAGTACTTC. The encoded protein is CASSVGTGVFYEQYF.

The rearrangement links TRBV27 to TRBJ2-7; TRBD1 aligns across 11 bases. The CDR3 totals 17 residues. Germline lookup yields CDR1 MNHEY and CDR2 SMNVEV (reference sequence). Trimming at V came to 4 bases and at J to 5 bases, leaving 13 bases not matched to a gene. CDR3 DNA sequence: TGTGCCAGCAGTTATGTTACCCGGGACAGGGGGAGGAACGAGCAGTACTTC. Translation gives CASSYVTRDRGRNEQYF.

The chain has TRBV18 and TRBJ2-1, with TRBD2 identical over 10 bases. Germline CDR1 is KGHSH and CDR2 is LQKENI. The CDR3 is 18 amino acids. The trim removed 3 bases at V and 4 bases at J, leaving 12 bases unmatched. DNA for the CDR3: TGTGCCAGCTCACCCCTGGTTAGCGGGGGGCAGCTATACAATGAGCAGTTCTTC. Residues: CASSPLVSGGQLYNEQFF.

This clone was seen more than once but under ten times. This chain uses TRBV4-1 with TRBJ1-5, with 9 nucleotides matching TRBD1. Trimming cost V 0 bases and J 4 bases; bases outside gene matches: 4. CDR1 is MGHRA and CDR2 is YSYEKL in the germline V gene. This CDR3 contains 16 residues. The CDR3 DNA sequence: TGCGCCAGCAGCCAAGATCGAGACAGGGGGAATCAGCCCCAGCATTTT. Protein: CASSQDRDRGNQPQHF.

The chain links TRBV29-1 to TRBJ2-4; 7 bases match TRBD1. Germline lookup yields CDR1 SQVTM and CDR2 ANQGSEA. The CDR3 sequence is 15 residues long. V shed 2 bases, J shed 5 bases, and the junction held 9 bases outside the gene matches. Here the CDR3 reads CSVEQGMGQQNIQYF. The CDR3 bases are TGCAGCGTTGAACAAGGCATGGGACAGCAAAACATTCAGTACTTC.

The rearrangement uses TRBV11-2 and TRBJ2-7; 10 nucleotides align to TRBD1. CDR3 length: 13 residues. J gave up 7 bases and V 5 bases, and 5 bases lay outside the gene matches. CDR1 and CDR2 (germline): SGHAT, FQNNGV. CDR3 amino acids: CASSQDRGGEQYF. CDR3 in DNA: TGTGCCAGCAGCCAGGACAGGGGGGGAGAGCAGTACTTC.

This clone has a handful of counts. This chain connects TRBV6-6 to TRBJ2-1; 8 bases are a match to TRBD1. The germline V gene encodes CDR1 MNHNY and CDR2 SVGAGI (reference sequence). Trimming removed 6 bases from V and 8 bases from J; junction bases left unmatched: 15. The CDR3 runs to 16 residues. The DNA of the CDR3 is TGTGCCAGCAGCCGACAGGGGTCTACATCGATTGATGAGCAGTTCTTC. Its translation is CASSRQGSTSIDEQFF.

The genes are TRBV28 and TRBJ2-3; either TRBD1 or TRBD2 may fit D (6 bases each). The CDR3 consists of 16 residues. V was cut by 6 bases and J by 1 base, with 17 bases left in between. Germline CDR1 MDHEN, CDR2 SYDVKM. The CDR3 DNA is TGTGCCAGCAGCTGGGGGCGGGACACCGGCACAGATACGCAGTATTTT. Its protein product is CASSWGRDTGTDTQYF. The entire variable domain, with the rest obtained from reference TRBV28 and TRBJ2-3, is as follows: DVKVTQSSRYLVKRTGEKVFLECVQDMDHENMFWYRQDPGLGLRLIYFSYDVKMKEKGDIPEGYSVSREKKERFSLILESASTNQTSMYLCASSWGRDTGTDTQYFGPGTRLTVL.

The rearrangement links TRBV5-6 to TRBJ1-3; TRBD1 matches at 8 bases. Trimming cost V 3 bases and J 4 bases; bases outside gene matches: 18. In germline, CDR1 is SGHDT, CDR2 YYEEEE. CDR3 size: 19 residues. The chain's CDR3 is CASSYTGPGGGYPGNTIYF. CDR3 sequence (DNA): TGTGCCAGCAGCTACACCGGACCAGGGGGCGGATACCCGGGAAACACCATATATTTT.

This chain's CDR3 is CASSLGGQGPWELFF. Written as DNA, the CDR3 is TGTGCCAGCAGCTTAGGTGGGCAGGGGCCCTGGGAGCTGTTTTTT. The chain recombines TRBV11-2 with TRBJ2-2, with a tentative D call TRBD1 (6 bases). Trimming removed 1 base at V and 9 bases at J, with 15 bases between. This CDR3 comprises 15 residues. Looked up from germline, CDR1 is SGHAT and CDR2 is FQNNGV.

V and J are TRBV29-1 and TRBJ2-5, with 7 bases that match TRBD1. The ends lost 7 bases at V and 2 bases at J; junction bases unmatched: 7. Germline loops: CDR1 SQVTM, CDR2 ANQGSEA. The CDR3 has 13 amino acids. In DNA form, the CDR3 reads TGCAGCGCCTATCACAGGGGACAAGAGACCCAGTACTTC. Translation gives CSAYHRGQETQYF.

This chain links TRBV5-1 with TRBJ2-6; possible D gene TRBD2, 5 bases. Trimming pared 5 bases from V and 15 bases from J, leaving 15 bases between. This CDR3 comprises 12 residues. The germline V gene encodes CDR1 SGHRS and CDR2 YFSETQ. CDR3 sequence (DNA): TGCGCCAGCAGTTCGTCAACCCTAGCCCTGACTTTC. This sequence encodes CASSSSTLALTF. Using reference TRBV5-1 and TRBJ2-6 for the parts outside the CDR3, the full variable domain is KAGVTQTPRYLIKTRGQQVTLSCSPISGHRSVSWYQQTPGQGLQFLFEYFSETQRNKGNFPGRFSGRQFSNSRSEMNVSTLELGDSALYLCASSSSTLALTFGAGSRLTVL.